This TCR beta chain was identified in a study of Graves' ophthalmopathy and Graves' hyperthyroidism (dated by TCRdb to about 2018). Regarding the complete study: Hyperthyroidism was defined as stable when no progression to ophthalmopathy occurred within 18 months of follow-up. An independent validation cohort was composed of 18 hyperthyroidism patients and around 16 patients who later progressed from hyperthyroidism to ophthalmopathy. In more than five hyperthyroidism patients, the T-cell repertoires found in thyroid tissue were compared with those found in blood. In total, over 130 blood samples were TCR-sequenced: roughly 45 ophthalmopathy, some 75 hyperthyroidism and approximately 17 hyperthyroidism-to-ophthalmopathy patients. To tell Graves' ophthalmopathy apart from Graves' hyperthyroidism, and to predict which patients would progress to ophthalmopathy, the study relied on TCR beta repertoire signatures. Following sampling, methimazole starting at 30 mg daily was administered to hyperthyroidism patients, and high-dose intravenous methylprednisolone was administered to ophthalmopathy patients. To explore V-J signatures distinguishing ophthalmopathy from hyperthyroidism, a discovery set of 100 patients (43 ophthalmopathy, around 55 stable hyperthyroidism) was enrolled. Beyond this particular receptor, the publication reports: In validation, the model predicted ophthalmopathy progression with about 71% sensitivity and roughly 72% specificity; around twelve predicted patients were CT-confirmed with GO in a median of around 6 months. No statistical method was used to predetermine the sample size, and group allocation was not hidden from the investigators. The 13-signature model separated ophthalmopathy from stable hyperthyroidism with roughly 89% sensitivity and 81.08% specificity in cross-validation, and 80%/75% in the test set. Most of the expanded thyroid clonotypes with a frequency above 0.001 were also detected in blood, and it was suggested that the thyroid immune response may be reflected by blood repertoires.

Patients with hyperthyroidism were aged 18 to 65 years, had been newly diagnosed, and had a disease duration of less than 2 months. Anyone with other autoimmune diseases, uncontrolled infections, pregnancy or lactation was excluded from the study. Clinical symptoms, serum thyroxine, TRAb, thyroid ultrasound and orbital computed tomography were used for diagnosis. Total RNA was extracted using Trizol reagent, and RNA quality was checked on an Agilent 2100 Bioanalyzer. From the cysteine through the phenylalanine, the CDR3 covers 14 amino acids. Just the 42-base CDR3 DNA is kept, in frame starting at base 1. V drops 2 bases and J drops 4 bases, leaving 11 bases in between. From a lookup of the germline V gene, CDR1 and CDR2 are SGHVS and FNYEAQ. For repertoire sequencing, the TCR beta CDR3 regions were amplified from RNA transcripts. HTBI primers and the Qiagen OneStep RT-PCR kit were used in a first-round RT-PCR, which was followed by a second-round multiplex PCR, size selection and purification. Libraries were sequenced paired-end with 100 bp reads on an Illumina HiSeq2000. Regarding the original processing steps: SOAPnuke was used to process the reads, throwing out any read that had adapters, had uncalled bases, had a mean Phred below 15, or lacked an exact constant-primer or identifier match. High-quality paired reads were merged with COPE v1.2.5. Each unique nucleotide sequence was defined as a clonotype, and clonotypes were aligned to IMGT TRB V, D and J references with MiTCR v1.1. The analysis was limited to V-J combinations with a frequency above 0.0001, which together covered over 99% of the repertoires. For each V-J combination, a TCR clonal expansion and chaos score was defined as the ratio of F50 clonal expansion to chaos observed in the TCRdist matrix. Welch's t-statistics and random forest were used to narrow the features down to around twelve V-J combinations, which were then fed into a naive Bayes classifier. Thyroid-blood repertoire similarity was quantified with the Morisita-Horn index. TCRdb redid the processing of the public reads, applying fastp at Q25 and MiXCR, and retained in-frame beta chains. Each CDR3 protein gets just one entry, which takes the most common genes and DNA from the rows behind it. The V and J calls were determined by TCRdb, not by the authors. The sample has about 1.2 million distinct CDR3 sequences on record, about 35% of them singletons. The top ten clonotypes cover over 8.5% of the sample.

This clonotype was seen at least ten times. What antigen it recognizes has not been identified. Base qualities are not recorded, but no much larger clone differs from it by a single base. The chain is made from TRBV7-6 and TRBJ2-5, and TRBD2 may be the D gene, going by 5 matching bases. This TCR came from an adult man with Graves' hyperthyroidism. Sequenced: peripheral blood or thyroid tissue (not recorded which). The CDR3 protein: CASSLPPGGETQYF. The bases are TGTGCCAGCAGCTTACCCCCCGGAGGAGAGACCCAGTACTTC.